The following is a TCR beta chain sequence with its context. Its target is not known. Trimming shortened V by 4 bases and J by 6 bases, and 6 bases separated the two germline ends. Germline CDR1 is SGHRS and CDR2 is YFSETQ. This CDR3 contains 11 residues. The data derive from a study of cytomegalovirus exposure and HLA in healthy donors. Study-level points and caveats: First-cohort TCR clusters were later found to tend to co-occur in the 90 to 150 validation repertoires.

Here immunoSEQ multiplex PCR was the method, and the copy in TCRdb shows in-frame clones only, minus some. Of tens of thousands of clones listed, around 93% were seen once; the top ten hold about 3.2%. The chain links TRBV5-1 to TRBJ2-3; TRBD2 is a possible D gene (6 bases). The specimen was PBMCs. The TCR originated in a man aged 18 to 30 in good health and CMV-seronegative. DNA of the CDR3: TGCGCCAGCAGCGGGGGGGATACGCAGTATTTT. Encoded protein: CASSGGDTQYF.